This T cell receptor beta chain was profiled in a study of spatial heterogeneity in lung cancer. Across the study: Sequenced were any available follow-up PBMC samples, which had been obtained a median of about two years after resection.

TCRdb re-called the 5' RACE reads with MiXCR, one entry per CDR3 protein. The sample records more than 75,000 distinct CDR3 sequences, less than 20% being singletons. The CDR3 runs 13 residues. CDR1 SGHTA and CDR2 FQGNSA come from the germline V gene. The V end was cut by 3 bases, the J end by 2 bases, with 7 bases between. Many counts were recorded for this clonotype. The time point here: blood at routine non-recurrence follow-up after resection. Researchers sequenced whole RNA taken from tumor, nontumor lung or frozen PBMC without sorting. The TCR sequence derives from a male donor with early-stage non-small cell lung cancer. The V and J genes are TRBV7-2 and TRBJ1-1; D call uncertain. Sequenced here: PBMCs, sampled at follow-up. CDR3 coding DNA: TGTGCCAGCAGCTTTCGAGGAAACACTGAAGCTTTCTTT. Translating it yields CASSFRGNTEAFF.